This T cell receptor (beta chain) was recorded in a study of cytomegalovirus exposure and HLA in healthy donors. Study results and limitations: Overall, about 160 TCR beta chains were annotated as cytomegalovirus-associated. High specificity and sensitivity for cytomegalovirus status were reported for the classifier.

This PCR relied on a set of 60 Vbeta primers and 13 Jbeta primers. Using immunoSEQ multiplex PCR, the repertoire was profiled, and TCRdb retains in-frame clones only, with some absent. The sample records approximately 120,000 clones, roughly 79% being singletons. Per the germline V gene, CDR1 is SGHNT and CDR2 is YYREEE (reference sequence). The CDR3 sequence is 16 residues long. Trimming cost V 0 bases and J 3 bases; bases outside gene matches: 7. On this clone: Its target is unknown.

The specimen was PBMCs. The TCR sequence derives from a woman aged 45-59 years in good health and CMV-seropositive. This chain connects TRBV5-4 to TRBJ2-5, with TRBD2 identical over 8 bases. The CDR3: CASSLAQRERKETQYF. As DNA, the CDR3 is TGTGCCAGCAGCTTGGCCCAGCGGGAGAGGAAAGAGACCCAGTACTTC.